This T cell receptor (beta chain) was retrieved from a study of T cell repertoires in cytomegalovirus infection. TCRdb reprocessed the reads with MiXCR, giving one entry per CDR3 protein. The sample lists hundreds of thousands of distinct CDR3 sequences; 33% were seen once. A word on this clonotype: What it recognizes is unknown.

The V gene lost 8 bases and the J gene lost 5 bases, with 15 bases spanning the gap. Germline loops: CDR1 LNHDA, CDR2 SQIVND (reference sequence). The CDR3 length is 14 residues. The sequenced sample was cultured PBMCs, obtained from culture after CMV antigen stimulation. This clonotype was sampled from a human donor in good health (CMV status not recorded). Some clones in this sample may be carry-over from other donors' samples. This chain connects TRBV19 to TRBJ1-4; D call uncertain. CDR3 coding DNA: TGTGCCAGTTGCCCTGCCCAGCTGAATGAAAAACTGTTTTTT. Protein: CASCPAQLNEKLFF.